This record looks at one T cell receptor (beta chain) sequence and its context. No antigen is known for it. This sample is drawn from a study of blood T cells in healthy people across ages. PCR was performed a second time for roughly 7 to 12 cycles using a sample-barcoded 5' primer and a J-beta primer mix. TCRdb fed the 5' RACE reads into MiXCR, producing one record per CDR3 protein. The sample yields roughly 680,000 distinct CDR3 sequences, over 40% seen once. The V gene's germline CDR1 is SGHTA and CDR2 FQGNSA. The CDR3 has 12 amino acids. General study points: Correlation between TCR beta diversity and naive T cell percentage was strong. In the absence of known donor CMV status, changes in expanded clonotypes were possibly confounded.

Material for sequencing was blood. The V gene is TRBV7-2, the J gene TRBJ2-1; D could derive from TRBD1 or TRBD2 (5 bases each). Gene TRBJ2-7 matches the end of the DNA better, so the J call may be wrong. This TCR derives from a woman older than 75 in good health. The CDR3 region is CASPWGYNEQYF. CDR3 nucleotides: TGTGCCAGCCCTTGGGGGTACAATGAGCAGTACTTC.